A selection of T cell receptor beta chains follows, all from one sample in a study of OX40 agonist ivuxolimab in advanced cancers. Clones were sequenced by immunoSEQ multiplex PCR, and TCRdb holds only the in-frame ones, with some missing. This table holds 75,000 to 80,000 clones, over 75% found once. The source material was CD4+ or CD8+ T cells sorted from blood, sampled in a trial of the OX40 agonist ivuxolimab. The receptor source for this set is an adult with an advanced solid tumor such as melanoma, head and neck, liver or kidney cancer. Both conserved end residues are part of each CDR3. The D gene is left open where the match is weak. Clone size is stated in some rows and not others, as once, few, many or a class when expanded.

>.|.|TRBV7-9|TRBJ1-2
CASSLVAGNYGYTF
TGTGCCAGCAGCTTAGTGGCCGGGAACTATGGCTACACCTTC
>.|.|TRBV18|TRBJ2-2
CASSPWLGTNTGELFF
TGTGCCAGCTCACCGTGGCTGGGCACGAACACCGGGGAGCTGTTTTTT
>TRBD1|.|TRBV2|TRBJ2-7
CASSDPGQGLSYEQYF
TGTGCCAGCAGTGACCCGGGACAGGGATTATCCTACGAGCAGTACTTC
>TRBD2|.|TRBV29-1|TRBJ2-2
CSVPVRGGANTGELFF
TGCAGCGTTCCGGTTCGGGGAGGGGCGAACACCGGGGAGCTGTTTTTT
>.|.|TRBV6-5|TRBJ1-3
CASSWGGAGNTIYF
TGTGCCAGCAGTTGGGGGGGGGCTGGAAACACCATATATTTT
>.|.|TRBV19|TRBJ1-1
CASSETANTEAFF
TGTGCCAGTAGTGAGACAGCGAACACTGAAGCTTTCTTT
>.|many|TRBV2|TRBJ2-7
CASSEGNSYEQYF
TGTGCCAGCAGTGAGGGAAACAGCTACGAGCAGTACTTC
>TRBD1|.|TRBV5-6|TRBJ1-2
CASRGQGVRDYTF
TGTGCCAGCCGGGGACAGGGCGTCCGAGACTACACCTTC
>.|once|TRBV7-2|TRBJ1-5
CASSFLGYNQPQHF
TGTGCCAGCAGCTTCCTAGGATACAATCAGCCCCAGCATTTT
>.|.|TRBV7-3|TRBJ2-3
CASSSHLAGTQYF
TGTGCCAGCAGCTCCCATCTTGCGGGTACGCAGTATTTT
>TRBD1|.|TRBV28|TRBJ1-2
CASSPDRGYGYTF
TGTGCCAGCAGTCCGGACAGGGGCTATGGCTACACCTTC
>TRBD1|.|TRBV18|TRBJ2-7
CASSTGPSYEQYF
TGTGCCAGCTCGACAGGGCCGAGCTACGAGCAGTACTTC
>TRBD1|.|TRBV5-1|TRBJ1-2
CASSSEGTGYGYTF
TGCGCCAGCAGCTCGGAAGGGACAGGCTACGGCTACACCTTC
>.|.|TRBV7-9|TRBJ1-3
CASSLAAGDGTSGNTIYF
TGTGCCAGCAGCTTAGCGGCGGGGGACGGAACCTCTGGAAACACCATATATTTT
>.|.|TRBV5-1|TRBJ1-6
CASSLAHGTYNSPLHF
TGCGCCAGCAGCTTGGCCCACGGGACCTATAATTCACCCCTCCACTTT
>.|.|TRBV25-1|TRBJ2-5
CASSELGKLQETQYF
TGTGCCAGCAGTGAATTAGGCAAACTCCAAGAGACCCAGTACTTC
>.|.|TRBV7-2|TRBJ1-2
CASSSYKGTYGYTF
TGTGCCAGCAGCTCCTACAAGGGAACCTATGGCTACACCTTC
>.|.|TRBV11-3|TRBJ1-1
CASSLLSGNTEAFF
TGTGCCAGCAGCTTACTGTCAGGGAACACTGAAGCTTTCTTT
>.|.|TRBV5-1|TRBJ2-3
CASSLNANTDTQYF
TGCGCCAGCAGCTTGAATGCTAACACAGATACGCAGTATTTT
>.|.|TRBV19|TRBJ2-3
CASSIARDTDTQYF
TGTGCCAGTAGTATAGCCAGGGACACAGATACGCAGTATTTT
>TRBD2|once|TRBV4-2|TRBJ2-1
CASSQEMGGEFYNEQFF
TGTGCCAGCAGCCAAGAGATGGGGGGGGAATTTTACAATGAGCAGTTCTTC
>.|.|TRBV4-1|TRBJ1-3
CASSQPMGAPGNTIYF
TGCGCCAGCAGCCAGCCCATGGGGGCGCCCGGAAACACCATATATTTT
>.|.|TRBV7-9|TRBJ2-7
CASSFLTGEQYF
TGTGCCAGCAGCTTTCTCACGGGCGAGCAGTACTTC
>.|once|TRBV2|TRBJ2-6
CASSLSSGANVLTF
TGTGCCAGCAGTCTAAGCTCTGGGGCCAACGTCCTGACTTTC
>.|.|TRBV19|TRBJ1-1
CASSLGWGSEAFF
TGTGCCAGTAGCCTGGGGTGGGGGTCTGAAGCTTTCTTT
>TRBD1|once|TRBV19|TRBJ2-5
CASQGTALGETQYF
TGTGCCTCCCAGGGGACAGCGCTCGGGGAGACCCAGTACTTC
>.|once|TRBV6-6|TRBJ2-7
CASSRYSPGSYEQYF
TGTGCCAGCAGCCGATACAGCCCGGGGAGCTACGAGCAGTACTTC
>.|.|TRBV6-6|TRBJ2-4
CASSYPQGEGGSIQYF
TGTGCCAGCAGTTACCCCCAGGGTGAGGGGGGAAGTATTCAGTACTTC
>TRBD1|few|TRBV7-9|TRBJ2-7
CASTHRDRAYEQYF
TGTGCCAGCACCCACAGGGACAGGGCCTACGAGCAGTACTTC
>.|.|TRBV11-2|TRBJ2-5
CASQRIQETQYF
TGTGCCAGCCAAAGGATCCAAGAGACCCAGTACTTC
>.|.|TRBV11-1|TRBJ2-2
CASSASTRATGELFF
TGTGCCAGCAGCGCCTCAACCAGGGCCACCGGGGAGCTGTTTTTT
>.|.|TRBV30|TRBJ1-1
CAWSVIGEAFF
TGTGCCTGGAGTGTAATCGGTGAAGCTTTCTTT
>.|.|TRBV28|TRBJ2-7
CASSLIPPKPEQYF
TGTGCCAGCAGTCTAATCCCCCCCAAGCCAGAGCAGTACTTC
>.|.|TRBV19|TRBJ1-2
CASSPRGDYGYTF
TGTGCCAGTTCCCCGAGAGGTGACTATGGCTACACCTTC
>TRBD1|.|TRBV5-1|TRBJ2-1
CASSIGQGAYNEQFF
TGCGCCAGCAGCATCGGACAGGGGGCCTACAATGAGCAGTTCTTC
>.|.|TRBV5-1|TRBJ1-3
CASSVAPTVSGNTIYF
TGCGCCAGCAGCGTCGCCCCGACAGTCTCTGGAAACACCATATATTTT
>TRBD1|.|TRBV5-1|TRBJ2-2
CASSLTGTEGTGELFF
TGCGCCAGCAGCTTGACCGGGACAGAGGGCACCGGGGAGCTGTTTTTT
>TRBD1|.|TRBV7-3|TRBJ1-4
CASSRTGGNEKLFF
TGTGCCAGCAGCCGGACAGGGGGTAATGAAAAACTGTTTTTT